This paragraph covers one TCR beta chain sequence. The antigen is not known. The sample belongs to a study of T cell responses to AZD1222 COVID-19 vaccine. Overall study findings and caveats: Across spike, vaccine-associated CD4 TCRs were found, dominant at 160-218 and 743-854.

Only in-frame clones appear in the TCRdb table, and some are missing; sequencing was by immunoSEQ multiplex PCR. The sample lists roughly 80,000 clones; around nine tenths were seen once. Per germline, CDR1 SGHTA and CDR2 FQGNSA. This CDR3 region has 18 residues. V gave up 0 bases and J gave up 4 bases; unmatched junction bases: 14. Sequenced material: peripheral blood, taken 28 days after the second AZD1222 dose. This TCR was recovered from an adult who received the AZD1222 COVID-19 vaccine. The chain links TRBV7-2 to TRBJ1-2; 7 nucleotides align to TRBD1. CDR3 DNA: TGTGCCAGCAGCTTAGCAGGGGGCTCAGGGGCGGGGTCCTATGGCTACACCTTC. Protein sequence: CASSLAGGSGAGSYGYTF.